A selection of T cell receptor beta chains follows, all from one sample in a study of CD8+CD57+ T cells in acquired aplastic anemia. TCRdb re-called the reads with MiXCR, one entry per CDR3 protein. The sample records under 500,000 distinct CDR3 sequences, around 30% being singletons. Sequenced material: sorted CD4+, CD8+, or CD8+CD57+ T cells (not recorded which) from PBMCs. These TCRs come from a human donor with aplastic anemia. Each CDR3 is given with its conserved first and last residue. Each record gives: D gene, V gene, clone size, J gene, CDR3 protein, CDR3 DNA. The D gene is left open where the match is weak. Some rows mark clone size as missing; the rest say once, few, many or name a class of expanded clone.

>TRBD2|TRBV12-3/TRBV12-4|-|TRBJ2-7
CASSFSGLALEQYF
TGTGCCAGCAGTTTCTCCGGACTAGCACTCGAGCAGTACTTC
>TRBD1|TRBV4-1|many|TRBJ1-2
CASRPNKGTVYGYTF
TGCGCCAGCAGGCCAAACAAAGGGACAGTTTATGGCTACACCTTC
>-|TRBV19|few|TRBJ1-1
CASSVRTGQVNTEAFF
TGTGCCAGTAGTGTCAGGACGGGGCAGGTGAACACTGAAGCTTTCTTT
>-|TRBV2|many|TRBJ2-5
CASNPGVETQYF
TGTGCCAGCAACCCAGGGGTGGAGACCCAGTACTTC
>-|TRBV10-3|-|TRBJ1-5
CAIRTGTRNQPQHF
TGTGCCATCAGAACCGGGACACGTAATCAGCCCCAGCATTTT
>-|TRBV7-3|-|TRBJ1-1
CASSLIATNTEAFF
TGTGCCAGCAGCTTAATAGCAACGAACACTGAAGCTTTCTTT
>TRBD1|TRBV2|-|TRBJ2-5
CASSERGQGETQYF
TGTGCCAGCAGCGAGAGGGGGCAAGGCGAGACCCAGTACTTC
>TRBD1|TRBV5-1|many|TRBJ1-2
CASSLSQGEGYGYTF
TGCGCCAGCAGCTTGTCGCAGGGGGAAGGGTATGGCTACACCTTC
>-|TRBV20-1|-|TRBJ1-6
CSARDIRNLPLHF
TGCAGTGCTAGAGATATAAGGAATTTACCCCTCCACTTT
>TRBD1|TRBV20-1|-|TRBJ1-3
CSARDHRGGIGNTIYF
TGCAGTGCTAGAGATCATCGAGGGGGCATTGGAAACACCATATATTTT
>TRBD1|TRBV7-7|many|TRBJ2-7
CATKPRVGQGVSYEQYF
TGTGCTACCAAACCGCGAGTGGGACAGGGAGTATCCTACGAGCAGTACTTC
>-|TRBV19|many|TRBJ2-7
CASRGGSYEQYF
TGTGCCAGTAGAGGGGGTTCCTACGAGCAGTACTTC
>TRBD1|TRBV25-1|many|TRBJ2-5
CASSPHTGDVQYF
TGTGCCAGCAGTCCCCACACAGGGGATGTCCAGTACTTC
>-|TRBV24-1|many|TRBJ1-2
CATSDSNRNYTF
TGTGCCACCAGTGATTCCAATCGTAACTACACCTTC
>-|TRBV12-3/TRBV12-4|many|TRBJ1-2
CASSLSGSYGYTF
TGTGCCAGCAGTTTATCTGGGTCCTATGGCTACACCTTC
>-|TRBV7-2|many|TRBJ1-4
CASSPQGLRKTVW
TGTGCCAGCAGCCCCCAGGGGTTGCGAAAAACTGTTTGG
>-|TRBV7-2|few|TRBJ1-1
CASSSPSRGNTEAFF
TGTGCCAGCAGCTCACCGTCTCGAGGGAACACTGAAGCTTTCTTT
>-|TRBV14|few|TRBJ2-2
CASSQDIRYGELFF
TGTGCCAGCAGCCAAGATATTCGGTACGGGGAGCTGTTTTTT
>-|TRBV19|-|TRBJ1-3
CASSTRGPSEVGNTIYF
TGTGCCAGTAGTACTCGAGGGCCCTCCGAAGTTGGAAACACCATATATTTT
>TRBD2|TRBV20-1|-|TRBJ2-3
CSARVAGLSTDTQYF
TGCAGTGCTAGAGTAGCGGGGCTGAGCACAGATACGCAGTATTTT
>TRBD1|TRBV19|few|TRBJ1-2
CASRSWTGGGYGYTF
TGTGCCAGTAGATCGTGGACAGGGGGCGGCTATGGCTACACCTTC
>-|TRBV19|many|TRBJ1-2
CASVGPPYGYTF
TGTGCCAGTGTAGGTCCTCCTTATGGCTACACCTTC
>-|TRBV5-1|few|TRBJ2-7
CASSGGDFPYEQYF
TGCGCCAGCAGTGGTGGGGACTTCCCCTACGAGCAGTACTTC
>-|TRBV12-3/TRBV12-4|few|TRBJ1-2
CASSSGTVRWNNYGYTF
TGTGCCAGCAGTTCGGGAACAGTCCGTTGGAATAACTATGGCTACACCTTC
>-|TRBV7-2|many|TRBJ1-2
CASSSGASNYGYTF
TGTGCCAGCAGCTCTGGGGCGTCGAACTATGGCTACACCTTC
>TRBD2|TRBV20-1|few|TRBJ2-1
CSARDIKTSGSMINEQFF
TGCAGTGCTAGAGATATCAAGACTAGCGGGAGCATGATCAATGAGCAGTTCTTC
>TRBD2|TRBV25-1|once|TRBJ2-3
CASSEATSGGASDTQYF
TGTGCCAGCAGTGAAGCCACTAGCGGGGGGGCCTCAGATACGCAGTATTTT
>-|TRBV9|-|TRBJ1-1
CASSVAGANTEAFF
TGTGCCAGCAGCGTAGCTGGGGCGAACACTGAAGCTTTCTTT
>TRBD2|TRBV12-3/TRBV12-4|-|TRBJ2-7
CASSFSSGSVEQYF
TGTGCCAGCAGTTTTTCTAGCGGGAGTGTCGAGCAGTACTTC
>TRBD1|TRBV2|many|TRBJ2-3
CASSDDRATDTQYF
TGTGCCAGCAGTGACGACAGGGCGACAGATACGCAGTATTTT
>-|TRBV7-2|-|TRBJ2-1
CASSLHRANEQFF
TGTGCCAGCAGCTTACACAGGGCCAATGAGCAGTTCTTC
>TRBD2|TRBV7-6|-|TRBJ2-3
CASSLRGLAGGSDTQYF
TGTGCCAGCAGCTTGAGGGGACTAGCGGGAGGGTCAGATACGCAGTATTTT
>TRBD1|TRBV7-2|many|TRBJ1-2
CASSQNRGSGYGYTF
TGTGCCAGCAGCCAAAACAGGGGTTCGGGCTATGGCTACACCTTC
>-|TRBV30|-|TRBJ1-1
CAWSQGNTEAFF
TGTGCCTGGAGTCAGGGGAACACTGAAGCTTTCTTT
>-|TRBV27|-|TRBJ1-1
CASSSDLSPMNTEAFF
TGTGCCAGCAGTTCAGACTTGAGTCCGATGAACACTGAAGCTTTCTTT
>-|TRBV29-1|medium-sized|TRBJ1-2
CSAEGNYGYTF
TGCAGCGCCGAGGGGAACTATGGCTACACCTTC
>-|TRBV7-8|-|TRBJ2-5
CASSFAGMGTQYF
TGTGCCAGCAGTTTTGCGGGTATGGGGACCCAGTACTTC
>TRBD2|TRBV24-1|many|TRBJ2-3
CATSDSREVLDTQYF
TGTGCCACCAGTGATTCCCGGGAGGTTTTAGATACGCAGTATTTT
>TRBD2|TRBV11-2|few|TRBJ2-5
CASSLIVAGVRYQETQYF
TGTGCCAGCAGCTTAATTGTAGCGGGGGTAAGGTACCAAGAGACCCAGTACTTC
>TRBD1|TRBV20-1|many|TRBJ1-2
CSVTDAQGHYGYTF
TGCAGTGTCACCGACGCACAGGGGCACTATGGCTACACCTTC